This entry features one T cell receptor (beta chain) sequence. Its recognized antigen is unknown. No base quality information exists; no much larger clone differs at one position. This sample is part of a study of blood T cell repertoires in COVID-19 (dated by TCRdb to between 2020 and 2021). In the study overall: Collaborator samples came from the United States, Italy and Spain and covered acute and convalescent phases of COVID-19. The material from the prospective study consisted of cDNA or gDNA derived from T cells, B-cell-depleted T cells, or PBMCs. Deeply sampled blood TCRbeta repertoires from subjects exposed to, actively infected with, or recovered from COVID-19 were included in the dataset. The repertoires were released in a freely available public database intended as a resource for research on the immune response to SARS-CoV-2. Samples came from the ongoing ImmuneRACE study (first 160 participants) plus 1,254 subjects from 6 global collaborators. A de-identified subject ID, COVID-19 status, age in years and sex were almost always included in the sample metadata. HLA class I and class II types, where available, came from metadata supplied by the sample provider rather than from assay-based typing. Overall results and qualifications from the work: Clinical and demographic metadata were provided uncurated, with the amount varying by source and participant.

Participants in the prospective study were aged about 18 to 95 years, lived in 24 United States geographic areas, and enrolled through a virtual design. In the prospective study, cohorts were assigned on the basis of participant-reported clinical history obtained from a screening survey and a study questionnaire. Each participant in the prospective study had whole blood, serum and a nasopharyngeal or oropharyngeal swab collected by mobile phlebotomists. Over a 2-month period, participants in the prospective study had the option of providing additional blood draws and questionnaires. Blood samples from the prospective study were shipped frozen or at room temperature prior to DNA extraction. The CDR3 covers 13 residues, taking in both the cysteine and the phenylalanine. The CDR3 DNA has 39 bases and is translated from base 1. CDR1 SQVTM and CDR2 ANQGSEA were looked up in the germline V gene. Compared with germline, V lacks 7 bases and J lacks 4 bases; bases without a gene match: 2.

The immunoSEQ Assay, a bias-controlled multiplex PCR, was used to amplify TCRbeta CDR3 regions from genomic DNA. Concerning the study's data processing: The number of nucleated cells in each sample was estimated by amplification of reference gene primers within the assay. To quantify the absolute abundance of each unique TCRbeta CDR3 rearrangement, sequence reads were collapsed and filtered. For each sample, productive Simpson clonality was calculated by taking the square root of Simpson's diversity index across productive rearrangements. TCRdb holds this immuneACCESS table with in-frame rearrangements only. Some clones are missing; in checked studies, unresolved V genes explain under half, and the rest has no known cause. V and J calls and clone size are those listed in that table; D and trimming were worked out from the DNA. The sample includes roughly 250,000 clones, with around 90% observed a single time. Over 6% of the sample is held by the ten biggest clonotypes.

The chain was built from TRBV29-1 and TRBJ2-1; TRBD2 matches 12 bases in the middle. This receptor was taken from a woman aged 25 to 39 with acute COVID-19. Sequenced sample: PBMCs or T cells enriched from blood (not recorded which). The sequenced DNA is TGCAGCGAAGGGACTAGCGGGTACAATGAGCAGTTCTTC. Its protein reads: CSEGTSGYNEQFF.